The source of this TCR beta chain is a study of cytomegalovirus exposure and HLA in healthy donors. Vbeta (60) and Jbeta (13) primers were used in the PCR. Libraries were prepared by immunoSEQ multiplex PCR; TCRdb keeps only in-frame clonotypes and omits some of them. Its table records 50,000 to 80,000 clones. The sequencing sample was made of PBMCs. The receptor comes from a woman younger than 30 in good health and CMV-seronegative.

This CDR3 reads CASSVDRGTYNEQFF. The CDR3 nucleotides read TGTGCCAGCAGCGTAGACAGGGGGACCTACAATGAGCAGTTCTTC. V usage is TRBV6-1 and J usage is TRBJ2-1; 9 bases are shared with TRBD1. CDR1 is MNHNS and CDR2 is SASEGT in the germline V gene. The CDR3 covers 15 residues. J gave up 2 bases and V 6 bases, and 5 bases lay outside the gene matches.